This T cell receptor (beta chain) emerged from a study of blood T cell repertoires in COVID-19. From germline, CDR1 is SGHTA and CDR2 FQGNSA. With 1 base removed from V and 4 bases from J, the gap between germline ends came to 10 bases. This CDR3 is 14 amino acids long. This clone was picked up a small number of times. Clones were read by immunoSEQ multiplex PCR, and TCRdb kept only the in-frame ones, dropping some. The sample holds 35,000 to 45,000 clones; 76% are singletons and the top ten take approximately 9%. Sequenced input: peripheral blood. This chain links TRBV7-2 with TRBJ1-1, with D perhaps TRBD1 (5 bases). The sequence derives from a man between 65 and 80 years old with active or convalescent COVID-19. The CDR3 here is CASSLGGGVTEAFF. CDR3 in DNA: TGTGCCAGCAGCTTAGGGGGGGGAGTCACTGAAGCTTTCTTT.